These T cell receptor beta chains were read from a single sample in a study of vaccination effects on CD4 cells after COVID-19. Libraries were prepared by immunoSEQ multiplex PCR; TCRdb keeps only in-frame clonotypes and omits some of them. Of around 30,000 clones listed, 65% were seen once; the top ten hold about 8.7%. The antigens these receptors bind are not known. Sequences were derived from CD4+ T cells from PBMCs cultured with SARS-CoV-2 spike peptides, sampled after COVID-19 vaccination. Receptors were obtained from a human donor who received a COVID-19 vaccine. The conserved cysteine and the conserved F or W are not part of the CDR3 here. Each record gives: V gene, D gene, CDR3 protein. A D gene is named only where the DNA matches it firmly.

TRBV2 TRBD1 ASSLTGTANYGYT
TRBV5-1 TRBD2 ASSYSGIAGAKGAGELF
TRBV20-1 . SASRGDNEQF
TRBV18 . ASSPSTGVAYGYT
TRBV7-2 . ASSLVLLEGETQY
TRBV5-1 TRBD2 ASGLAGASSYNEQF
TRBV3-1/TRBV3-2 . ASSFTSFPGDTQY
TRBV29-1 TRBD2 SASGISTDTQY
TRBV7-8 . ASSLSLGGGRANYGYT
TRBV14 . ASSQGTRLKTQY
TRBV9 TRBD1 ASSEGTVSTDTQY
TRBV29-1 . SVHVGTRYEQY
TRBV6-2/TRBV6-3 . ASSSSLGGTGNTGELF
TRBV3-1/TRBV3-2 TRBD1 ASSQGTGVGNEQF
TRBV5-1 . ASSILNTGELF
TRBV10-2 TRBD1 ASTRYAGQGGDTQY
TRBV4-1 TRBD2 ASSQVQGSGGLDYKNIQY
TRBV2 TRBD1 ASGGQGSYEQY
TRBV25-1 . ASSEFQGPGANVLT
TRBV4-2 TRBD1 ASSQDPLSGGAGSEKLF
TRBV9 . ASSVGGATGELF
TRBV6-4 TRBD2 ASSDLAGVTGELF
TRBV11-2 . ASSSQKDQPQH
TRBV5-6 . ASARGGIFSNQPQH
TRBV7-8 . ASSLTYAVSGNTIY
TRBV7-8 TRBD1 ASSTGQRYTYEQY
TRBV6-5 TRBD1 ASSTTGRGYSPLH
TRBV4-2 . ASSQARVETQY
TRBV5-1 . ASSPGTANGANEKLF
TRBV4-1 TRBD1 ASSQDGQGYGYT
TRBV4-1 . ASSQITGYEQF
TRBV28 TRBD1 ASSLSRGRVYGYT